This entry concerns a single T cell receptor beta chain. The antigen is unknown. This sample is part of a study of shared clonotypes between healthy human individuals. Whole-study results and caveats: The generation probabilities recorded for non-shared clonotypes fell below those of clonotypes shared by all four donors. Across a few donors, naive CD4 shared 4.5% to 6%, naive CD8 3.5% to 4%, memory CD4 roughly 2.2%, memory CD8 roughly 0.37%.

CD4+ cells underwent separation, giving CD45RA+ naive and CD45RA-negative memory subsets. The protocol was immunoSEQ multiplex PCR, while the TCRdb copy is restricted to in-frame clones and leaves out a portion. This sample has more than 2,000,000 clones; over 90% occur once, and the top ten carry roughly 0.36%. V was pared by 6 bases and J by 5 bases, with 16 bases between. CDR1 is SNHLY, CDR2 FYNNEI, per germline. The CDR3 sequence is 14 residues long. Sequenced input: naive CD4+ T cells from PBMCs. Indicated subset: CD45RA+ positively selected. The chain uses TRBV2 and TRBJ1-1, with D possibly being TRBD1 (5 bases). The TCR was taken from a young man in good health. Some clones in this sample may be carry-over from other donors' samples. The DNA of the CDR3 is TGTGCCAGCAGCCCAAAGACAGTGAGGACTGAAGCTTTCTTT. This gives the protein CASSPKTVRTEAFF.